The text below deals with one T cell receptor beta chain. Amplified TCR beta CDR3 regions derived from RNA transcripts. Researchers ran a first-round RT-PCR on the TCR CDR3 using the HTBI primer set. From the multiplex PCR reads, TCRdb called clonotypes with MiXCR, one entry per CDR3 protein. The table shows about 720,000 distinct CDR3 sequences, with about 15% occurring only once. The data belong to a study of T cells in Graves' hyperthyroidism and ophthalmopathy. Study at large: Peripheral blood draws took place at initial diagnosis, ahead of any treatment.

This CDR3 has 13 residues. With 5 bases removed from V and 4 bases from J, the gap between germline ends came to 11 bases. The V gene's germline CDR1 is SQVTM and CDR2 ANQGSEA. This receptor was obtained from a man in his late teens or twenties with Graves' hyperthyroidism. The chain employs TRBV29-1 and TRBJ1-4; D is ambiguous. The source material was blood. The CDR3 DNA sequence: TGCAGCGTTAGGTCAGCGGTTAATGAAAAACTGTTTTTT. Its protein is CSVRSAVNEKLFF.